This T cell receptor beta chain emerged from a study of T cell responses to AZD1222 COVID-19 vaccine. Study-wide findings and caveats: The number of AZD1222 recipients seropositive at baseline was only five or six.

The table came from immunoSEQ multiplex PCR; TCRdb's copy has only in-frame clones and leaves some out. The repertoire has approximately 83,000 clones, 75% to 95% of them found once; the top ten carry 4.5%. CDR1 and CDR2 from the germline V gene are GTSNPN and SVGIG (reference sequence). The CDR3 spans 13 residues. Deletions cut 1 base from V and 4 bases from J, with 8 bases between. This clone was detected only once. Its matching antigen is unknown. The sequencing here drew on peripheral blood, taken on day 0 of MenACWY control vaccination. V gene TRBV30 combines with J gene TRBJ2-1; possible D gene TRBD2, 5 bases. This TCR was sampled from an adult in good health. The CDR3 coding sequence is TGTGCCTGGAGTGGGACGGGGTACAATGAGCAGTTCTTC. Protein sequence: CAWSGTGYNEQFF.